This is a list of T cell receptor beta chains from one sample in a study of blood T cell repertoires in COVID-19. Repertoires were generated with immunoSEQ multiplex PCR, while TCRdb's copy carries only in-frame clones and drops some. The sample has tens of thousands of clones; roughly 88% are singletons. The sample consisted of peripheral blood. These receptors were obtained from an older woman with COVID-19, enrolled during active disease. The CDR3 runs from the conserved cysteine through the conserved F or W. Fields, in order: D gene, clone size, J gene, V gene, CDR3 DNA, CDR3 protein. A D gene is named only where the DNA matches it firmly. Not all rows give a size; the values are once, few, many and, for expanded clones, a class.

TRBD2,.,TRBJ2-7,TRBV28,TGTGCCAGCAGTTTATCTTCCGGGACTAGCGGTCACGAGCAGTACTTC,CASSLSSGTSGHEQYF
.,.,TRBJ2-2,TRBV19,TGTGCCAGTAGTATAGCCCAGGGGTGGACCGGGGAGCTGTTTTTT,CASSIAQGWTGELFF
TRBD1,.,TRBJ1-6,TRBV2,TGTGCCAGCAGCGGGACAGGTCTAAACTCACCCCTCCACTTT,CASSGTGLNSPLHF
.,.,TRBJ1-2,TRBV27,TGTGCCAGCAGTTCATACAGGGACGGCTACACCTTC,CASSSYRDGYTF
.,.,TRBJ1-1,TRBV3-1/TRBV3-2,TGTGCCAGCAGCCAAGATACCGGGTTTAGAGCTTTCTTT,CASSQDTGFRAFF
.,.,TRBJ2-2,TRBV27,TGTGCCAGCAGTTTGGAGGGGTCCGGGGAGCTGTTTTTT,CASSLEGSGELFF
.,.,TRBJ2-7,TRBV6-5,TGTGCCAGCAGTTATGGTTCCGGGAGCTCCTACGAGCAGTACTTC,CASSYGSGSSYEQYF
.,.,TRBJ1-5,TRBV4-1,TGCGCCAGCAGCCAAGAATGGGAGACTTTAGGGAATCAGCCCCAGCATTTT,CASSQEWETLGNQPQHF
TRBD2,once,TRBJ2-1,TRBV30,TGTGCCTGGAGTGTGGGAACTAGCGGGGACAATGAGCAGTTCTTC,CAWSVGTSGDNEQFF
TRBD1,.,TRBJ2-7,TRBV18,TGTGCCAGCTCCCGGGGACAGGGAACTTCCGAGCAGTACTTC,CASSRGQGTSEQYF
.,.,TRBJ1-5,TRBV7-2,TGTGCCAGCAGCTTAGACCGAGGGGGAGGGCAGCCCCAGCATTTT,CASSLDRGGGQPQHF
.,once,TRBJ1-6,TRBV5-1,TGCGCCAGCGGCCAAGGACAGAGCTATAATTCACCCCTCCACTTT,CASGQGQSYNSPLHF
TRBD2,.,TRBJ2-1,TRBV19,TGTGCCAGTAGTATGGGAGGGAGCGGTACCAATGAGCAGTTCTTC,CASSMGGSGTNEQFF
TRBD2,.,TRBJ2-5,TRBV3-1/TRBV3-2,TGTGCCAGCAGCCCCAAGCCCCCGACTAGCGGTGGGGCGGAGACCCAGTACTTC,CASSPKPPTSGGAETQYF
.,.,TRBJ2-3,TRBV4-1,TGCGCCAGCAGCCCTTTAACTCAGGATTGGACAGATACGCAGTATTTT,CASSPLTQDWTDTQYF
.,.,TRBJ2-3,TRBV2,TGTGCCAGCAGTAAAGCCCCACTCACAGATACGCAGTATTTT,CASSKAPLTDTQYF